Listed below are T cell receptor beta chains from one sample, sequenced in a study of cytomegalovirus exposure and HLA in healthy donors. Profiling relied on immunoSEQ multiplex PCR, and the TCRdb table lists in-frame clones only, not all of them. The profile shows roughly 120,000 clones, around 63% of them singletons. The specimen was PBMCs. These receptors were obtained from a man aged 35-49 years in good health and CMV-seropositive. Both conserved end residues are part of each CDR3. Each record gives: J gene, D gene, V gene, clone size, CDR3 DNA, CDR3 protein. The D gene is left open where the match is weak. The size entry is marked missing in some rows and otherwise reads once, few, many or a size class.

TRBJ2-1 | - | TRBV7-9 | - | TGTTCCAGCAGCGGGACAGCCAATGAGCAGTTCTTC | CSSSGTANEQFF
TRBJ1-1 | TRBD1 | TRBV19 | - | TGTGCCAGTAGTCCTCAGGGGGCTAGCACTGAAGCTTTCTTT | CASSPQGASTEAFF
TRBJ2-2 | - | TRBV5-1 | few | TGCGCCAGCAGCCCGATCGCAGGGCCCGGGGAGCTGTTTTTT | CASSPIAGPGELFF
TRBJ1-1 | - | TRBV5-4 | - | TGTGCCAGCTTGCCACAGGGTAGTTGGACTGAAGCTTTCTTT | CASLPQGSWTEAFF
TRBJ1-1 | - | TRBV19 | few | TGTGCCAGTAGTATCGGGATGAACACTGAAGCTTTCTTT | CASSIGMNTEAFF
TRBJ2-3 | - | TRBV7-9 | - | TGTGCCAGCAGCTCCGCCCCCAGGGCAGATACGCAGTATTTT | CASSSAPRADTQYF
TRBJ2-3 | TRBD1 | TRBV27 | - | TGTGCCAGCAGTTCCGGACAGGGCACAGATACGCAGTATTTT | CASSSGQGTDTQYF
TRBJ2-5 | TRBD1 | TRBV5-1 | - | TGCGCCAGCAGCGCCGAGCCGGGACAGGGATGGACCCAGTACTTC | CASSAEPGQGWTQYF
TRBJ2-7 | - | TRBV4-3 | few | TGCGCCAGCAGCCAAGATTATAACTCCTACGAGCAGTACTTC | CASSQDYNSYEQYF
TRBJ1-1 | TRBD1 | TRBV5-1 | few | TGCGCCAGCAGCTTGGGGGACAGGGGCTTAGGAGCTTTCTTT | CASSLGDRGLGAFF
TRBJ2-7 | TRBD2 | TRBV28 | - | TGTGCCAGCGGAGTAGCGGGAGGGCCACCCGAGCAGTACTTC | CASGVAGGPPEQYF
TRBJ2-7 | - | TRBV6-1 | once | TGTGCCAGCAGTGGACAGTCCTACGAGCAGTACTTC | CASSGQSYEQYF
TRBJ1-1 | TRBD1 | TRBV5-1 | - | TGCGCCAGCAGCCCCTCGGCCAGGGGGCAAACTGAAGCTTTCTTT | CASSPSARGQTEAFF
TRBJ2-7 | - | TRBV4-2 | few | TGTGCCAGCAGCCAAGATCGGGTACGGACAGCAATAGTCGACGAGCAGTACTTC | CASSQDRVRTAIVDEQYF
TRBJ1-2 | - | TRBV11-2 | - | TGTGCCAGCAGCTGGGGACACCTCAACTATGGCTACACCTTC | CASSWGHLNYGYTF
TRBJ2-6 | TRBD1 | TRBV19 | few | TGTGCCAGTAGTATAGATCCTCCAGCGACAGGGGGCAATGGGGCCAACGTCCTGACTTTC | CASSIDPPATGGNGANVLTF
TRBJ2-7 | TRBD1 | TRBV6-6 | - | TGTGCCAGCAGCGATACCGGGACAGGGGTCCCCGAGCAGTACTTC | CASSDTGTGVPEQYF
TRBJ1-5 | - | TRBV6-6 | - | TGTGCCAGCAGCCTCGACAGTGATCATCAGCCCCAGCATTTT | CASSLDSDHQPQHF
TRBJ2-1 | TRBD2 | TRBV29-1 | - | TGCAGCGTAGCAACTAGCGGGGGCTCCGAGCAGTTCTTC | CSVATSGGSEQFF
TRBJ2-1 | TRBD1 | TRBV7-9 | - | TGTGCCAGCAGCCCAACGGGACAGGGTTACAATGAGCAGTTCTTC | CASSPTGQGYNEQFF
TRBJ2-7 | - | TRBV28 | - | TGTGCCAGCAGTTTATCGGGTATATACGAGCAGTACTTC | CASSLSGIYEQYF
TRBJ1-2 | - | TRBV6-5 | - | TGTGCCAGCGGAGAGGGAGGGGCCTATGGCTACACCTTC | CASGEGGAYGYTF
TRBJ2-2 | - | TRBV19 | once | TGTGCCAGTAGTATAGTGGCAGTGCAGAACACCGGGGAGCTGTTTTTT | CASSIVAVQNTGELFF
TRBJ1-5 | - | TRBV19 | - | TGTGCCAGTAGTTTCGGGTTTTATAGCAATCAGCCCCAGCATTTT | CASSFGFYSNQPQHF
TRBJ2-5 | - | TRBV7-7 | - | TGTGCTAGCAGCTTTACCCCGGGAGAGACCCAGTACTTC | CASSFTPGETQYF
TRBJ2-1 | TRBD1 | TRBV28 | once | TGTGCCAGCAGTTTGGGGACAGACTACAATGAGCAGTTCTTC | CASSLGTDYNEQFF
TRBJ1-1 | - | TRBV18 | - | TGTGCCAGCTCACCTACGGACACTGAAGCTTTCTTT | CASSPTDTEAFF
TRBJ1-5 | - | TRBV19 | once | TGTGCCAGTAGCTCGACAGCCTTCCGGGGGCAGCCCCAGCATTTT | CASSSTAFRGQPQHF
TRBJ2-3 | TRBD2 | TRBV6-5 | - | TGTGCCAGCAGTTCGGGGACTAGCGGACTCACAGATACGCAGTATTTT | CASSSGTSGLTDTQYF
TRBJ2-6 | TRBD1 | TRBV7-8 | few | TGTGCCAGCAGCAGGGACAGCGGCTCTGGGGCCAACGTCCTGACTTTC | CASSRDSGSGANVLTF
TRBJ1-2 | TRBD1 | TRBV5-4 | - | TGTGCCAGCAGCGGGGACAGGGGGTTTACCCACTATGGCTACACCTTC | CASSGDRGFTHYGYTF
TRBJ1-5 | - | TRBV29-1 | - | TGCAGCACTTCTACAGGTAGCAATCAGCCCCAGCATTTT | CSTSTGSNQPQHF
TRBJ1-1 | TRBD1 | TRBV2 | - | TGTGCCAGCAGTACGGACAGGGCGAACACTGAAGCTTTCTTT | CASSTDRANTEAFF
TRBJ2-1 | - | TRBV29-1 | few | TGCAGCGTTGGGTCAATTCCGGGACTGGCCCTCAATGAGCAGTTCTTC | CSVGSIPGLALNEQFF
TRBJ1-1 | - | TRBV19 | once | TGTGCCAGTAGTAGCCCGTACAGGGCAAACACTGAAGCTTTCTTT | CASSSPYRANTEAFF
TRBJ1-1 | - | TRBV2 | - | TGTGCCAGCAGTGGAGGACTTTACACTGAAGCTTTCTTT | CASSGGLYTEAFF
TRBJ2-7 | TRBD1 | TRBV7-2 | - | TGTGCCAGCAGCCAAGACAGGGGCTCAGACGAGCAGTACTTC | CASSQDRGSDEQYF
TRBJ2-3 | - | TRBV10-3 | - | TGTGCCATCATGGAGCATAGCACAGATACGCAGTATTTT | CAIMEHSTDTQYF
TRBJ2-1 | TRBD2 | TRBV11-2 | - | TGTGCCAGCAGCTTAGGGGTTAGCGGGAGTTCCCTATACAATGAGCAGTTCTTC | CASSLGVSGSSLYNEQFF
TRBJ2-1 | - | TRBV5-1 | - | TGCGCCAGCAGCTTTGCCCCGAGCGAATCCTACAATGAGCAGTTCTTC | CASSFAPSESYNEQFF
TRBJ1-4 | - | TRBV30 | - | TGTGCCTGGACGGCGGTCGGCGAAAAACTGTTTTTT | CAWTAVGEKLFF
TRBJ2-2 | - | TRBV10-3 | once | TGTGCCATCAGTGACAAACAGGCGTACACCGGGGAGCTGTTTTTT | CAISDKQAYTGELFF
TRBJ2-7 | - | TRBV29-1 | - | TGCAGCGCCCGGTTGGAGCGGGCAGCCGAGCAGTACTTC | CSARLERAAEQYF
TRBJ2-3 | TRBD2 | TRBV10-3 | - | TGTGCCATCGCGTCGGCGGGAGTCACAGATACGCAGTATTTT | CAIASAGVTDTQYF
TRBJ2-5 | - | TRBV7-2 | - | TGTGCCAGCAACAGCAACAGGGTACAAGAGACCCAGTACTTC | CASNSNRVQETQYF
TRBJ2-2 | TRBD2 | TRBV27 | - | TGTGCCAGCAGCACCGGGACTAGCGGGTCAAACACCGGGGAGCTGTTTTTT | CASSTGTSGSNTGELFF
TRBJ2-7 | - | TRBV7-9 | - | TGTGCCAGCAGCATTGGGCTGTGGGGCGAAGACGAGCAGTACTTC | CASSIGLWGEDEQYF
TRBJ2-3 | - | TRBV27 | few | TGTGCCAGCAGTTTATCGTCCGTTGCAGATACGCAGTATTTT | CASSLSSVADTQYF
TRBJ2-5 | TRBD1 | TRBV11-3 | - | TGTGCCAGCAGCTTGGGACCGGGACAGGGCTGGGAGACCCAGTACTTC | CASSLGPGQGWETQYF
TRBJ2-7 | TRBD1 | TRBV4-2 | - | TGTGCCAGCAGCATCCGACAGGGTAACTCCTACGAGCAGTACTTC | CASSIRQGNSYEQYF
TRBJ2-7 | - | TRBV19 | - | TGTGCCAGTAGTAGGAAGCACAGGGACTACGAGCAGTACTTC | CASSRKHRDYEQYF
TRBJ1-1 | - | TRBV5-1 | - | TGCGCCAGCAGCTTGACCAGGGGTGAAGCTTTCTTT | CASSLTRGEAFF
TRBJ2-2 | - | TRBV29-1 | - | TGCAGCCCCGCCCAACCGGACAGCCCGAACACCGGGGAGCTGTTTTTT | CSPAQPDSPNTGELFF
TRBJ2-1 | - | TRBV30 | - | TGTGCCTGGAGTGTGACTAGGGATGAGCAGTTCTTC | CAWSVTRDEQFF
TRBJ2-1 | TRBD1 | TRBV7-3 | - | TGTGCCAGCAGCCTCGGGCAGGGGGAGAATGAGCAGTTCTTC | CASSLGQGENEQFF
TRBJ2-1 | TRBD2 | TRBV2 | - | TGTGCCAGCAGTGGGCGGGAGGTTGGTATAAATGAGCAGTTCTTC | CASSGREVGINEQFF
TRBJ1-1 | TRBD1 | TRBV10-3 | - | TGTGCCATCCGAGGGGGGACAGGGGCGAACACTGAAGCTTTCTTT | CAIRGGTGANTEAFF
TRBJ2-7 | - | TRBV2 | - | TGTGCCAGCAGGACTACGACTAGAGCTGAGCAGTACTTC | CASRTTTRAEQYF
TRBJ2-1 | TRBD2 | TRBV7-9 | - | TGTGCCAGCAGCAGGAGTCTAGCGGGAGTGGCCGATGAGCAGTTCTTC | CASSRSLAGVADEQFF
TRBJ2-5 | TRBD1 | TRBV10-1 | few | TGCGCCAGCAGTGAGTCGGGGACAGCGGTTCAAGAGACCCAGTACTTC | CASSESGTAVQETQYF